Presented here are 27 T cell receptor beta chains from one specimen sequenced in a study of cytotoxic CD8 clonotypes in ibrutinib-treated CLL. Using immunoSEQ multiplex PCR, the repertoire was profiled, and TCRdb retains in-frame clones only, with some absent. The sample carries fewer than 300,000 clones, around 69% recorded once. Here the sequenced sample was PBMCs, taken at disease progression, from a patient treated with ibrutinib. The source of these receptors is a human donor with chronic lymphocytic leukemia.

V is TRBV6-5 and J is TRBJ2-5; D is ambiguous. V was shortened by 2 bases and J by 1 base, with 8 bases between the two germline ends. The germline V gene encodes CDR1 MNHEY and CDR2 SVGAGI. The CDR3 sequence is 14 residues long. For the CDR3, the DNA is TGTGCCAGCAGTTACGTGAGATTCCAAGAGACCCAGTACTTC. Amino acids: CASSYVRFQETQYF.

The chain employs TRBV10-2 and TRBJ1-6; maybe TRBD1 (6 bases). Per the germline V gene, CDR1 is WSHSY and CDR2 is SAAADI. V was clipped by 4 bases and J by 0 bases, with 13 bases between them. The CDR3 consists of 17 residues. CDR3 amino acids: CASSGDTGSSYNSPLHF. The CDR3 nucleotides read TGCGCCAGCAGTGGGGACACTGGAAGCTCCTATAATTCACCCCTCCACTTT.

This clone was seen only once. The CDR3 DNA follows: TGTGCCAGCAGCGTAGCGGAGGGCCGATACAATGAGCAGTTCTTC. Translating it yields CASSVAEGRYNEQFF. V usage is TRBV9 and J usage is TRBJ2-1; perhaps TRBD2 as D (6 bases). V lost 0 bases to trimming and J lost 4 bases, with 11 bases between them. This CDR3 spans 15 amino acids. Looked up from germline, CDR1 is SGDLS and CDR2 is YYNGEE.

Regarding this clone: The same CDR3 can be traced to other DNA sequences in this sample. This chain connects TRBV19 to TRBJ2-4; D possibly corresponds to TRBD2 (6 bases). V was cut by 3 bases and J by 1 base, with 10 bases left in between. The length of the CDR3 is 15 residues. Looked up from germline, CDR1 is LNHDA and CDR2 is SQIVND (reference sequence). The chain's CDR3 is CASSIGGVAKNIQYF. The CDR3 bases are TGTGCCAGTAGTATTGGAGGGGTGGCCAAAAACATTCAGTACTTC.

The chain is built from TRBV2 and TRBJ1-4; D is unclear. Germline CDR1 SNHLY, CDR2 FYNNEI. The CDR3 runs 15 residues. The V end was cut by 6 bases, the J end by 0 bases, with 11 bases between. DNA for the CDR3: TGTGCCAGCAGGGGTGGGGTTGCAACTAATGAAAAACTGTTTTTT. Protein sequence: CASRGGVATNEKLFF.

The rearrangement joins TRBV5-1 to TRBJ2-2, with 16 bases fitting TRBD2. CDR3 length: 19 residues. CDR1 SGHRS and CDR2 YFSETQ come from the germline V gene. J lost 4 bases, V lost 0 bases, and 6 bases had no gene match. The CDR3 coding sequence is TGCGCCAGCAGCTTGGCCGGGACTAGCGGGGGGGCGAGCACCGGGGAGCTGTTTTTT. This sequence encodes CASSLAGTSGGASTGELFF.

The chain combines TRBV19 with TRBJ2-1; D not certain. The CDR3 extends over 11 amino acids. Trimming left V 1 base short and J 15 bases short, with 10 bases between. CDR1 LNHDA and CDR2 SQIVND come from the germline V gene (reference sequence). The CDR3 nucleotides are TGTGCCAGTAGTATAGGGACCTTGAGGTTCTTC. This translates into CASSIGTLRFF.

The chain couples TRBV7-8 to TRBJ1-6; D is undetermined. CDR3 length equals 15 residues. Trimming left V 3 bases short and J 2 bases short, with 8 bases between. Germline V gives CDR1 SGHVS, CDR2 FQNEAQ. CDR3: CASSFGRAYNSPLHF. CDR3 bases: TGTGCCAGCAGCTTTGGACGCGCCTATAATTCACCCCTCCACTTT.

This clone was seen a handful of times. CDR3 amino acids: CASSLGSGRGEQYF. CDR3 DNA: TGTGCCAGCAGCTTAGGTAGCGGGAGGGGCGAGCAGTACTTC. The gene calls are TRBV7-2 and TRBJ2-7, with TRBD2 matching over 11 bases. There are 14 residues in the CDR3. Trimming cost V 1 base and J 6 bases; bases outside gene matches: 2. Germline CDR1 reads SGHTA; CDR2 reads FQGNSA.

This chain uses TRBV5-4 with TRBJ2-7, with 11 bases lining up with TRBD2. The V segment lost 4 bases and the J segment 3 bases; nucleotides outside the gene matches: 9. CDR1 and CDR2 (germline): SGHNT, YYREEE (reference sequence). The CDR3 covers 16 residues. CDR3 region: CASSGQFSGRVYEQYF. As DNA, the CDR3 is TGTGCCAGCAGCGGCCAATTTAGCGGGAGGGTCTACGAGCAGTACTTC.

The chain uses TRBV14 and TRBJ2-1, with TRBD1 matching over 7 bases. The CDR3 runs to 15 residues. Trimming cost V 4 bases and J 9 bases; bases outside gene matches: 12. Germline CDR1 SGHDN, CDR2 FVKESK. Written as DNA, the CDR3 is TGTGCCAGCAGCCCCCTGGACAGGTCGATAAGTGAGCAGTTCTTC. Translated: CASSPLDRSISEQFF. Supplemented by reference TRBV14 and TRBJ2-1, the full variable domain reads EAGVTQFPSHSVIEKGQTVTLRCDPISGHDNLYWYRRVMGKEIKFLLHFVKESKQDESGMPNNRFLAERTGGTYSTLKVQPAELEDSGVYFCASSPLDRSISEQFFGPGTRLTVL.

This clone showed up just a few times. The sample holds other DNA sequences that translate to the same CDR3. The chain combines TRBV5-1 with TRBJ2-7; D is uncertain. The ends were cut back, 1 base at V and 2 bases at J, with 10 bases in the middle. The CDR3 extends over 14 amino acids. CDR1 and CDR2 (germline): SGHRS, YFSETQ. CDR3 sequence: CASSLRDGPYEQYF. The DNA of the CDR3 is TGCGCCAGCAGCTTGAGGGATGGCCCCTACGAGCAGTACTTC.

This sequence joins TRBV11-2 and TRBJ2-1; maybe TRBD2 (5 bases). The CDR3 has 17 residues. V lost 7 bases and J 5 bases, leaving 24 bases between the germline ends. Germline values: CDR1 SGHAT, CDR2 FQNNGV. This CDR3 is CASTLGSAPSFHNEQFF. DNA of the CDR3: TGTGCCAGCACCCTGGGCTCGGCGCCTAGCTTCCACAATGAGCAGTTCTTC.

The J gene is TRBJ2-3, the V gene TRBV5-4; D assignment may be TRBD1 or TRBD2 (6 bases each). Looked up from germline, CDR1 is SGHNT and CDR2 is YYREEE (reference sequence). The V and J ends lost 6 bases and 2 bases respectively, with 19 bases between them. The CDR3 covers 16 residues. CDR3 region: CASTLGGTSLTDTQYF. CDR3 nucleotide sequence: TGTGCCAGCACCTTAGGGGGGACTTCACTCACAGATACGCAGTATTTT.

CDR3 nucleotide sequence: TGTGCCAGCAGAAAGACAGGGAGGTATGGCTACACCTTC. Protein: CASRKTGRYGYTF. The chain combines TRBV28 with TRBJ1-2, with TRBD1 identical over 7 bases. The CDR3 consists of 13 residues. Germline V gene data show CDR1 as MDHEN and CDR2 as SYDVKM. The ends lost 6 bases at V and 5 bases at J; junction bases unmatched: 6.

The CDR3: CASSTQGSYNEQFF. For the CDR3, the DNA is TGTGCCAGCAGCACACAGGGTTCCTACAATGAGCAGTTCTTC. The V call is TRBV7-9, the J call TRBJ2-1; D may be TRBD1 (6 bases). Looked up from germline, CDR1 is SEHNR and CDR2 is FQNEAQ (reference sequence). Trimming stripped 5 bases from V and 1 base from J, with 9 bases between. This CDR3 region has 14 residues.

The rearrangement joins TRBV4-2 to TRBJ2-2; the match to TRBD2 covers 13 bases. This CDR3 contains 18 residues. Looked up from germline, CDR1 is LGHNA and CDR2 is YNFKEQ. Trimming removed 0 bases from V and 5 bases from J; junction bases left unmatched: 6. The CDR3 bases are TGTGCCAGCAGCCAAGACCCTACTAGCGGGGGGGCGACCGGGGAGCTGTTTTTT. This sequence encodes CASSQDPTSGGATGELFF.

The rearrangement uses TRBV18 and TRBJ1-4; D is unresolved. CDR1 KGHSH and CDR2 LQKENI come from the germline V gene. CDR3 size: 15 residues. The V end was cut by 3 bases, the J end by 0 bases, with 8 bases between. The CDR3 loop is CASSPLIATNEKLFF. The CDR3 DNA reads TGTGCCAGCTCACCCCTAATTGCAACTAATGAAAAACTGTTTTTT.

This clone was counted a single time. The chain recombines TRBV1 with TRBJ1-1; the D segment call TRBD1 is taken from the table without a DNA check. TRBV1 is reported as a pseudogene. The CDR3 extends over 14 amino acids. This chain's CDR3 is CTSRPIQGGSEAFF. Written as DNA, the CDR3 is TGCACCAGCAGACCAATACAGGGGGGCTCTGAAGCTTTCTTT.

J is TRBJ2-5 and V is TRBV5-8, with D unclear. Germline V lookup: CDR1 SGHTS, CDR2 YDEGEE. Trimming left V 4 bases short and J 0 bases short, with 7 bases between. The CDR3 totals 13 residues. CDR3 loop: CASSRDHQETQYF. Here the CDR3 DNA reads TGTGCCAGCAGCAGAGACCACCAAGAGACCCAGTACTTC.

This rearrangement joins TRBV28 to TRBJ2-5; D is unclear. The CDR3 covers 13 residues. From germline, CDR1 is MDHEN and CDR2 SYDVKM. Deletions cut 8 bases from V and 5 bases from J, with 15 bases between. CDR3 sequence (DNA): TGTGCCAGCGGACGAGGCGGTTGGGAGACCCAGTACTTC. Residues: CASGRGGWETQYF.

The chain is built from TRBV5-6 and TRBJ1-3; D unresolved. V shed 5 bases and J shed 4 bases, with 7 bases lying between them. CDR3 length: 12 amino acids. Per germline, CDR1 SGHDT and CDR2 YYEEEE. CDR3 loop: CASRHRGNTIYF. CDR3 coding DNA: TGTGCCAGCAGACACCGCGGAAACACCATATATTTT. The complete variable domain, with remaining parts taken from reference TRBV5-6 and TRBJ1-3, reads DAGVTQSPTHLIKTRGQQVTLRCSPKSGHDTVSWYQQALGQGPQFIFQYYEEEERQRGNFPDRFSGHQFPNYSSELNVNALLLGDSALYLCASRHRGNTIYFGEGSWLTVV.

The chain uses TRBV6-5 and TRBJ2-5; the D gene is possibly TRBD2 (7 bases). Germline V gene lookup returns CDR1 MNHEY and CDR2 SVGAGI. This CDR3 has 16 residues. V lost 0 bases, J lost 2 bases, and 13 bases lay in between. CDR3 DNA: TGTGCCAGCAGTTACTCTGGGGGGGGCCTTCAAGAGACCCAGTACTTC. It translates to CASSYSGGGLQETQYF.

This clone was recorded a few times. The V and J genes are TRBV6-5 and TRBJ2-7; 12 bases are shared with TRBD1. V trimming: 4 bases; J trimming: 5 bases; junction bases outside the gene matches: 6. The germline CDR1 and CDR2 sequences are MNHEY and SVGAGI. The CDR3 extends over 15 amino acids. The CDR3 region is CASSFPGQGAHEQYF. CDR3 nucleotide sequence: TGTGCCAGCAGTTTTCCGGGACAGGGGGCTCACGAGCAGTACTTC.

This chain links TRBV27 with TRBJ2-1; 14 bases are a match to TRBD2. The trim removed 4 bases at V and 13 bases at J, leaving 12 bases unmatched. The CDR3 runs to 16 residues. Germline V gene lookup returns CDR1 MNHEY and CDR2 SMNVEV (reference sequence). DNA for the CDR3: TGTGCCAGCAGTTACCCCCCGGGACTAGCGGGGGAGCTCCAGTTCTTC. It translates to CASSYPPGLAGELQFF.

The genes are TRBV9 and TRBJ2-3; D is unresolved. The CDR3 runs 14 residues. The V end was cut by 4 bases, the J end by 1 base, with 10 bases between. The V gene's germline CDR1 is SGDLS and CDR2 YYNGEE. The CDR3 loop is CASSRSQGTDTQYF. CDR3 coding DNA: TGTGCCAGCAGCAGGAGTCAGGGCACAGATACGCAGTATTTT.

The chain combines TRBV19 with TRBJ1-2; D not resolved. This CDR3 region has 12 residues. V lost 3 bases and J lost 3, with 5 bases in between. CDR1 LNHDA and CDR2 SQIVND come from the germline V gene (reference sequence). The CDR3 sequence: CASSMAYYGYTF. In DNA, the CDR3 is TGTGCCAGTAGTATGGCTTACTATGGCTACACCTTC.